The clone carrying this TCR beta chain was observed a single time. The antigen remains unidentified. These data belong to a study of PD-1 blockade in mismatch repair-deficient tumors. About the study: All were previously treated, progressing patients with approximately 12 mismatch repair-deficient cancer types.

TCRdb keeps only in-frame clones here, not all; method: immunoSEQ multiplex PCR. Of 100,000 to 150,000 clones listed, approximately 90% were seen once; the top ten hold about 14%. All patients were mismatch repair deficient, assessed by either PCR or immunohistochemistry. TCRs were sequenced from a few patients responding to pembrolizumab. V shed 0 bases and J shed 3 bases, with 7 bases lying between them. This CDR3 spans 13 amino acids. Looked up from germline, CDR1 is SGHRS and CDR2 is YFSETQ. Whole-study results and caveats: Rapid post-treatment expansion, then contraction, generally preceding radiologic response, marked tumor-resident clones.

Sample: peripheral blood, taken 44 weeks after starting pembrolizumab. The TCR sequence derives from an adult with mismatch repair-deficient cancer. The V gene is TRBV5-1, the J gene TRBJ2-7, with a weak D call TRBD1 (6 bases). The CDR3 coding sequence is TGCGCCAGCAGCTTGGGGACAGACTACGAGCAGTACTTC. This sequence encodes CASSLGTDYEQYF.